The rows below give T cell receptor beta chains drawn from one sample of a study of T cells expressing NK-cell markers. Following a re-call of the 5' RACE reads, TCRdb has one entry per CDR3 protein and lacks DNA. This sample's table reports hundreds of thousands of distinct CDR3 sequences. The specimen was blood T cells: a sorted CD56 or NKG2C T cell subset, CD4+ or CD8+ T cells, or bulk PBMC T cells (not recorded which). These receptors were taken from a woman between 18 and 75 years old in good health. The CDR3 runs from the conserved cysteine through the conserved F or W.

>TRBJ2-7|17|TRBV5-4
CASSKGLAGRGLWEQYF
>TRBJ2-1|13|TRBV4-1
CASSQTSYNEQFF
>TRBJ2-2|13|TRBV20-1
CSARDLGGGELFF
>TRBJ2-6|16|TRBV11-2
CASSLPRGTGANVLTF
>TRBJ1-1|14|TRBV18
CASSPGPGGTEAFF
>TRBJ2-7|15|TRBV9
CASSPAAGDSYEQYF
>TRBJ2-3|15|TRBV6-5
CASSYSGRVADTQYF
>TRBJ2-1|16|TRBV7-8
CASSLRTSGRGDEQFF
>TRBJ1-2|12|TRBV20-1
CSATRGNYGYTF
>TRBJ1-1|13|TRBV5-4
CASSLRQTLEAFF
>TRBJ2-1|16|TRBV28
CASSLDGTGGYNEQFF
>TRBJ2-3|16|TRBV5-1
CASSLAMVLSTDTQYF